The next 15 T cell receptor beta chains were all read from a single sample in a study of regulatory T cells in long-lasting Graves disease. Investigators prepared the TCR beta libraries by applying iRepertoire HTBI primers and Arm-PCR of CDR3 regions. MiXCR was run by TCRdb on the multiplex PCR reads, yielding one entry per CDR3 protein. The sample consists of a few hundred thousand distinct CDR3 sequences, roughly 14% of them appearing once. As for time point: newly diagnosed GD, antithyroid drugs for less than 3 months. RNA extracted from PBMCs served as the sequencing template. The data were also submitted as part of a second study, on T cells in Graves' hyperthyroidism and ophthalmopathy.

The sequencing here drew on peripheral blood mononuclear cells (PBMCs), taken at new diagnosis, from a patient treated with antithyroid drugs. The source is a man aged 30 to 45 with Graves disease.

The rearrangement links TRBV7-9 to TRBJ2-6; D may correspond to TRBD1 or TRBD2 (5 bases each). Trimming shortened V by 5 bases and J by 0 bases, and 17 bases separated the two germline ends. The germline V gene has CDR1 SEHNR and CDR2 FQNEAQ (reference sequence). This CDR3 contains 18 residues. The CDR3 is CASSLWDVTHSGANVLTF. As DNA, the CDR3 is TGTGCCAGCAGCCTGTGGGACGTAACCCACTCTGGGGCCAACGTCCTGACTTTC.

To note about this clonotype: A read error is possible here, since a much larger clone lies one base away. DNA for the CDR3: TGTGCCAGCAGCTTAGCCAGGACGATAGCCGAGCAGTTCTTC. Translation gives CASSLARTIAEQFF. V gene TRBV11-2 combines with J gene TRBJ2-1; D gene uncertain. There are 14 residues in the CDR3. Germline CDR1 SGHAT, CDR2 FQNNGV. V lost 1 base and J 10 bases, leaving 14 bases between the germline ends.

This clonotype was detected ten times or more. The rearrangement uses TRBV13 and TRBJ2-7; TRBD1 aligns across 10 bases. Germline loops: CDR1 PRHDT, CDR2 FYEKMQ (reference sequence). The CDR3 runs 15 residues. V lost 5 bases to trimming and J lost 5 bases; unmatched junction nucleotides: 9. Here the CDR3 DNA reads TGTGCCAGCAGCCTACAAGGGACAGGGGAACACGAGCAGTACTTC. Its translation is CASSLQGTGEHEQYF.

This clonotype was found a few times. The chain combines TRBV12-3 or TRBV12-4 with TRBJ2-1, with 8 bases that match TRBD2. Germline trimming cut 3 bases from V and 8 bases from J; bases unmatched to any gene: 12. The CDR3 totals 16 residues. CDR3 protein: CASSLYGSGSRDEQFF. In DNA form, the CDR3 reads TGTGCCAGCAGTTTGTACGGGAGCGGGAGCAGGGATGAGCAGTTCTTC.

J is TRBJ2-7 and V is TRBV20-1, with D unresolved. With 3 bases removed from V and 2 bases from J, the gap between germline ends came to 11 bases. This CDR3 has 13 residues. In germline, CDR1 is DFQATT, CDR2 SNEGSKA (reference sequence). The CDR3 reads CSASSPPTYEQYF. The CDR3 DNA reads TGCAGTGCTAGTAGCCCTCCAACCTACGAGCAGTACTTC.

This clonotype was detected a few times. The genes are TRBV14 and TRBJ2-3; D may be TRBD1 (6 bases). CDR1 and CDR2 (germline): SGHDN, FVKESK. The CDR3 extends over 13 amino acids. Trimming stripped 1 base from V and 5 bases from J, with 7 bases between. CDR3 sequence (DNA): TGTGCCAGCAGCCAAGGGGGGCAAGATACGCAGTATTTT. Encoded protein: CASSQGGQDTQYF.

This clonotype was counted many times. The chain employs TRBV5-6 and TRBJ2-3; no firm D call. The V end lost 1 base, the J end lost 6 bases, and 6 bases lay between the germline ends. CDR1 and CDR2 (germline): SGHDT, YYEEEE. The CDR3 loop spans 12 amino acids. The CDR3 DNA reads as TGTGCCAGCAGCTTGCCGGTTGATACGCAGTATTTT. It specifies CASSLPVDTQYF.

This clonotype was seen repeatedly, ten times or more. The rearrangement joins TRBV5-1 to TRBJ1-1, with D maybe TRBD1 (6 bases). The CDR3 runs to 13 residues. Looked up from germline, CDR1 is SGHRS and CDR2 is YFSETQ. Trimming stripped 4 bases from V and 7 bases from J, with 14 bases between. CDR3 coding DNA: TGCGCCAGCAGCCCCTGGGGGGCGGATGAAGCTTTCTTT. It is translated as CASSPWGADEAFF.

This clonotype was seen repeatedly, ten times or more. This chain joins TRBV19 and TRBJ1-6; no reliable D call. Between the trimmed V and J ends, which lost 7 bases and 7 bases, there was a span of 11 bases. The length of the CDR3 is 13 residues. Germline V lookup: CDR1 LNHDA, CDR2 SQIVND (reference sequence). The CDR3 sequence is CASTYQWNSPLHF. The CDR3 nucleotides read TGTGCCAGTACCTATCAGTGGAATTCACCCCTCCACTTT.

Ten or more counts support this clonotype. J is TRBJ2-1 and V is TRBV9; D remains ambiguous. Per the germline V gene, CDR1 is SGDLS and CDR2 is YYNGEE. Trimming removed 5 bases from V and 7 bases from J, with 7 bases in between. This CDR3 has 11 amino acids. This chain's CDR3 is CASSDGNEQFF. The DNA of the CDR3 is TGTGCCAGCAGTGACGGGAATGAGCAGTTCTTC.

In its sample, this clonotype was seen many times. The rearrangement uses TRBV11-1 and TRBJ2-1, with TRBD2 matching 9 bases. The CDR3 sequence is 14 residues long. V dropped 3 bases and J dropped 9; count of bases not matched to a gene: 6. CDR1 and CDR2 (germline): SGHAT, FQDESV (reference sequence). The CDR3 here is CASSFFSGRSEQFF. The CDR3 DNA reads TGTGCCAGCAGCTTTTTTAGCGGGAGAAGTGAGCAGTTCTTC.

In this sample, this clonotype turned up many times. The chain is built from TRBV13 and TRBJ2-3; D may be TRBD2 (5 bases). Trimming stripped 5 bases from V and 5 bases from J, with 14 bases between. The germline V gene encodes CDR1 PRHDT and CDR2 FYEKMQ (reference sequence). The CDR3 contains 14 residues. CDR3 region: CASSPGPAGDTQYF. CDR3 coding DNA: TGTGCCAGCAGCCCCGGTCCGGCGGGAGATACGCAGTATTTT.

There are a few counts of this clonotype. The CDR3 spells CASSEEGRGGYTF. The CDR3 coding sequence is TGTGCCAGCAGTGAGGAGGGTAGAGGTGGCTACACCTTC. This chain joins TRBV28 and TRBJ1-2; D not resolved. Germline CDR1 and CDR2: MDHEN and SYDVKM. Trimming took 5 bases from V and 7 from J, leaving 14 bases between them. The CDR3 runs 13 residues.

The count of this clonotype is one. This chain connects TRBV19 to TRBJ2-2; tentatively, D is TRBD1 or TRBD2 (5 bases each). The V gene's germline CDR1 is LNHDA and CDR2 SQIVND (reference sequence). Trimming shortened V by 8 bases and J by 8 bases, and 18 bases separated the two germline ends. The CDR3 spans 14 residues. In DNA form, the CDR3 reads TGTGCCAGTCGGGCGGACCACTGGGGGGGGGAGCTGTTTTTT. Its translation: CASRADHWGGELFF.

Comments on this clonotype: With a much larger clone just one base away, this may be a read error. This chain joins TRBV6-1 and TRBJ2-7, with 9 bases lining up with TRBD2. V lost 9 bases and J lost 3; bases outside the gene matches: 12. Germline lookup yields CDR1 MNHNS and CDR2 SASEGT. The CDR3 runs 15 residues. The CDR3 DNA reads TGTGCCAGTCAACAGGGAGCTAGCGGGAACTACGAGCAGTACTTC. It is translated as CASQQGASGNYEQYF.